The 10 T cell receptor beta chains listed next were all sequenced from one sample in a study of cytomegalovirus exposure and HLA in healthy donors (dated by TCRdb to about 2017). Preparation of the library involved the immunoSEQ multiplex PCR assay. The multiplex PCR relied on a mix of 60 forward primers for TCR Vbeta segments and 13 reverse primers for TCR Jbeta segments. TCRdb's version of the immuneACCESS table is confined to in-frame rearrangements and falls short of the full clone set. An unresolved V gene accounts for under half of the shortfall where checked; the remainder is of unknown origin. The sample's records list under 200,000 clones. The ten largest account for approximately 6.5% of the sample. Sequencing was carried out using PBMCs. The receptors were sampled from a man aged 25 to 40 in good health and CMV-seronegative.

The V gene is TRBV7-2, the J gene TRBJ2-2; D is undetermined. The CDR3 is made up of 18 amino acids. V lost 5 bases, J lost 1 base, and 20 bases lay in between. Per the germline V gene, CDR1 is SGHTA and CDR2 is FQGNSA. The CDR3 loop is CASSPPSISVRNTGELFF. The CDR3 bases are TGTGCCAGCAGCCCACCCAGTATAAGCGTAAGGAACACCGGGGAGCTGTTTTTT.

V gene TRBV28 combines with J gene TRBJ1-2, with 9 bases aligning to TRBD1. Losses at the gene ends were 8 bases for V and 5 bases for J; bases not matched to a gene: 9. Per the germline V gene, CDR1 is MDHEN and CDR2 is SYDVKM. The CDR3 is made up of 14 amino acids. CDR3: CASRAGQGTYGYTF. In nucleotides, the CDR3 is TGTGCCAGCCGGGCGGGACAGGGAACTTATGGCTACACCTTC.

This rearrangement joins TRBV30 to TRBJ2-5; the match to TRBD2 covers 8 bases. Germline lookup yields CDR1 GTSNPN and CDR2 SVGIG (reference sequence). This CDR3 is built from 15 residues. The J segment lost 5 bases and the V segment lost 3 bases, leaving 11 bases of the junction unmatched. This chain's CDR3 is CAWSMGLGMYETQYF. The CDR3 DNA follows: TGTGCCTGGAGCATGGGACTAGGAATGTACGAGACCCAGTACTTC.

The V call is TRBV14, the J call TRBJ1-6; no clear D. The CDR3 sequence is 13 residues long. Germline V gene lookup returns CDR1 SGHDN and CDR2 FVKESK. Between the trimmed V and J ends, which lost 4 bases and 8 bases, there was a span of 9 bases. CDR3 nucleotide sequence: TGTGCCAGCAGCCCCAGGACTGATTCACCCCTCCACTTT. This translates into CASSPRTDSPLHF.

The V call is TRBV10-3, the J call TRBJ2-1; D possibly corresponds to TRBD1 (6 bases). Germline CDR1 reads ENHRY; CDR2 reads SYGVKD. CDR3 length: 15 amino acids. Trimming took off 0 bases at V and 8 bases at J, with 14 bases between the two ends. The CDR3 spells CAISESEYREDEQFF. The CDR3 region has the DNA TGTGCCATCAGTGAGTCGGAGTACAGGGAAGATGAGCAGTTCTTC.

The CDR3 DNA follows: TGTGCCAGCAGTGGGACTCCCTGGGGTGTTAGCCTTCCTAGCACAGATACGCAGTATTTT. This gives the protein CASSGTPWGVSLPSTDTQYF. The chain recombines TRBV27 with TRBJ2-3; possible D gene TRBD2, 6 bases. Germline V gene lookup returns CDR1 MNHEY and CDR2 SMNVEV (reference sequence). This CDR3 contains 20 residues. V was clipped by 5 bases and J by 0 bases, with 27 bases between them.

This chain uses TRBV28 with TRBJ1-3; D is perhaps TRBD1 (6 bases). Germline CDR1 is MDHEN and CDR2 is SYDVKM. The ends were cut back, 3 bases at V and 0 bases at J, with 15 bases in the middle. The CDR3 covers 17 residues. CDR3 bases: TGTGCCAGCAGTTTTATAGAGACAGGACACTCTGGAAACACCATATATTTT. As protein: CASSFIETGHSGNTIYF.

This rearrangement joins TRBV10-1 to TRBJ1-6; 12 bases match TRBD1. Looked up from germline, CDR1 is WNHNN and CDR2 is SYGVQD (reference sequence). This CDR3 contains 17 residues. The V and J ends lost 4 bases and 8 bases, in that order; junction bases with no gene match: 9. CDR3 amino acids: CASSGNTGTGGDSPLHF. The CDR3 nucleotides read TGCGCCAGCAGTGGAAACACCGGGACAGGGGGCGATTCACCCCTCCACTTT.

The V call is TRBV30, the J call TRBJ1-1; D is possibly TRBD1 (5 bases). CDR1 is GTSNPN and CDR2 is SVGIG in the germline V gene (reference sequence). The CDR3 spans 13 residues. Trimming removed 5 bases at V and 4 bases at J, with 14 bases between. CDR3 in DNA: TGTGCCTGGGGCAAAGGGGTTTCCACTGAAGCTTTCTTT. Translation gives CAWGKGVSTEAFF.

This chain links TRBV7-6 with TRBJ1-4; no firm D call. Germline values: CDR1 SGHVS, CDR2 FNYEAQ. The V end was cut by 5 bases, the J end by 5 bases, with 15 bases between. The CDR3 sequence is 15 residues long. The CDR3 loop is CASSPASIENEKLFF. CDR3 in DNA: TGTGCCAGCAGCCCCGCATCCATAGAGAATGAAAAACTGTTTTTT. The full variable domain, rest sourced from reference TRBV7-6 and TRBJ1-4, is GAGVSQSPRYKVTKRGQDVALRCDPISGHVSLYWYRQALGQGPEFLTYFNYEAQQDKSGLPNDRFSAERPEGSISTLTIQRTEQRDSAMYRCASSPASIENEKLFFGSGTQLSVL.